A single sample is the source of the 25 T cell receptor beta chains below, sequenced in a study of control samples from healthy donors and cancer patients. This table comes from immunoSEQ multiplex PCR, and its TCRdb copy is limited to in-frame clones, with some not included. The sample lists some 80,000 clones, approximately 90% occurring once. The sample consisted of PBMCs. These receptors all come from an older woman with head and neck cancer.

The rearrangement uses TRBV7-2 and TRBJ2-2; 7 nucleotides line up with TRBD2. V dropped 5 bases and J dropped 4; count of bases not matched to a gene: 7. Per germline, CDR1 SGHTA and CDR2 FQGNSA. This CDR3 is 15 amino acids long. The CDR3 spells CASSPKTSSTGELFF. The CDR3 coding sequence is TGTGCCAGCAGCCCGAAGACTAGCAGCACCGGGGAGCTGTTTTTT.

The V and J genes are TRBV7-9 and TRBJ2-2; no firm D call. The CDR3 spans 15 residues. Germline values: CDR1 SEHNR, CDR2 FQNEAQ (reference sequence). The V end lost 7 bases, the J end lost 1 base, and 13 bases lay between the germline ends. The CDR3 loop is CASNTLTGNTGELFF. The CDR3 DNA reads TGTGCCAGCAACACCCTGACTGGGAACACCGGGGAGCTGTTTTTT. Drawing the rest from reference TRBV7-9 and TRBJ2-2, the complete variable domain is DTGVSQNPRHKITKRGQNVTFRCDPISEHNRLYWYRQTLGQGPEFLTYFQNEAQLEKSRLLSDRFSAERPKGSFSTLEIQRTEQGDSAMYLCASNTLTGNTGELFFGEGSRLTVL.

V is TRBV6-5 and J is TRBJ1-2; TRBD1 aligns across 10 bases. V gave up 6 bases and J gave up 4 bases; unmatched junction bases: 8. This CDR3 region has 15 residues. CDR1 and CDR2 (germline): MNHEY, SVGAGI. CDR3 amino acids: CASRSTGGAGYGYTF. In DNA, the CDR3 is TGTGCCAGCAGATCGACAGGGGGCGCGGGCTATGGCTACACCTTC.

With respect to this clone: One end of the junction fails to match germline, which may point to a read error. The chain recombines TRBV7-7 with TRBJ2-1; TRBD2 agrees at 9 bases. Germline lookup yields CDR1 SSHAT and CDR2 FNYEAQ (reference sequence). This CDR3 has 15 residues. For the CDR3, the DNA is TGTGCTAGCAGCTTATATCCTAGCGGGACCAATGAGCAGTTCTTC. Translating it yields CASSLYPSGTNEQFF.

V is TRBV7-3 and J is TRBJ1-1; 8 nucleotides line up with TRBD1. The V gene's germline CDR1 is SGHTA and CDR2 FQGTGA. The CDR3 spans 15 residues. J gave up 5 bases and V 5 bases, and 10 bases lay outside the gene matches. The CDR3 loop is CASSLGQAGTTEAFF. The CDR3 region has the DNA TGTGCCAGCAGCCTGGGACAGGCGGGAACAACTGAAGCTTTCTTT.

CDR3 region: CASSLELVSNQPQHF. In DNA, the CDR3 is TGTGCCAGCTCACTAGAGCTGGTAAGCAATCAGCCCCAGCATTTT. This chain joins TRBV18 and TRBJ1-5; D remains unclear. The CDR3 length is 15 residues. Germline CDR1 and CDR2: KGHSH and LQKENI. Trimming pared 4 bases from V and 1 base from J, leaving 11 bases between.

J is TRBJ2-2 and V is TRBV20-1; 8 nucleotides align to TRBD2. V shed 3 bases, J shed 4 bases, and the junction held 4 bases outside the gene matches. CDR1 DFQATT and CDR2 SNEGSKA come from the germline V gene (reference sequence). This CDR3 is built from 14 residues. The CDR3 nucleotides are TGCAGTGCTAGTGCTAGCGGGCTCACCGGGGAGCTGTTTTTT. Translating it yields CSASASGLTGELFF.

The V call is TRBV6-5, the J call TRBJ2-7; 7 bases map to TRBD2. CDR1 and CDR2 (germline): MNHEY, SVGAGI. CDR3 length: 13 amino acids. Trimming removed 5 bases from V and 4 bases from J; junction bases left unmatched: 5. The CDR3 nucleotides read TGTGCCAGCAGTCCTAGCGGTCGTTACGAGCAGTACTTC. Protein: CASSPSGRYEQYF.

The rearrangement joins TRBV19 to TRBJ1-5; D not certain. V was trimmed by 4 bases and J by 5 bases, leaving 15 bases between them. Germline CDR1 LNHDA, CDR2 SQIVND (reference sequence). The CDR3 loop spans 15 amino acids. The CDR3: CASSKPQNSDQPQHF. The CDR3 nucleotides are TGTGCCAGTAGTAAGCCCCAAAACTCTGATCAGCCCCAGCATTTT.

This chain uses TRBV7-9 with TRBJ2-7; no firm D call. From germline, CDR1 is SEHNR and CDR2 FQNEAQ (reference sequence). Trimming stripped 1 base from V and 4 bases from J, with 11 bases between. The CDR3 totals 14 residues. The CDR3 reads CASSLVPGPYEQYF. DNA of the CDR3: TGTGCCAGCAGCTTAGTACCAGGACCTTACGAGCAGTACTTC.

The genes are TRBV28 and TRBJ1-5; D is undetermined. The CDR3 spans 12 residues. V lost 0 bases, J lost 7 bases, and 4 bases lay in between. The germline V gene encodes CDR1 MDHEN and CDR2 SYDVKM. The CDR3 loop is CASSLWVQPQHF. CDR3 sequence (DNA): TGTGCCAGCAGTTTATGGGTCCAGCCCCAGCATTTT.

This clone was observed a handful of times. The CDR3 here is CASSRDSNQPQHF. The CDR3 nucleotides read TGCGCCAGCAGCCGGGACAGCAATCAGCCCCAGCATTTT. This chain joins TRBV4-1 and TRBJ1-5, with D maybe TRBD1 (5 bases). The CDR3 loop spans 13 amino acids. Germline V gene sequence: CDR1 MGHRA, CDR2 YSYEKL. The germline V and J ends were trimmed by 4 bases and 1 base, with 5 bases remaining between them.

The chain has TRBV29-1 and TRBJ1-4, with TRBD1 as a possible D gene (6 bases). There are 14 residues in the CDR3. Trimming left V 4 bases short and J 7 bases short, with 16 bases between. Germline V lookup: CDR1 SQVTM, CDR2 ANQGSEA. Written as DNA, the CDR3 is TGCAGCGTTGGATGGGGGGCGGGCGGTGAAAAACTGTTTTTT. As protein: CSVGWGAGGEKLFF.

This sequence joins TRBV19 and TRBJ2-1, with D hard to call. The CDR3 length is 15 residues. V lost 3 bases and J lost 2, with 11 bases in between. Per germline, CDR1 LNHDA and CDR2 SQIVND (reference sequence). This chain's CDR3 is CASSIGPQAYNEQFF. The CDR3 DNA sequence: TGTGCCAGTAGTATTGGACCTCAGGCCTACAATGAGCAGTTCTTC.

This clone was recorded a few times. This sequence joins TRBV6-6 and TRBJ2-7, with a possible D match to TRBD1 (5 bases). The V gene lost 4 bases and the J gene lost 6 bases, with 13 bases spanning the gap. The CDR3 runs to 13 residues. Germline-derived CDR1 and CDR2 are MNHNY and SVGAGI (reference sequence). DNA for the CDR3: TGTGCCAGCAGTTCCGCTCAGGGCCCCGAGCAGTACTTC. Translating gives CASSSAQGPEQYF.

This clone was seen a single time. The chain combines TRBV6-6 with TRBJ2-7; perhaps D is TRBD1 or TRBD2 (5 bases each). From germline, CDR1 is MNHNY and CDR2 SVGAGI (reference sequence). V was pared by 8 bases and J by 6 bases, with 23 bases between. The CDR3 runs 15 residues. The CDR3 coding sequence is TGTGCCAGCTTTGGCGGGCAGGAAAGGGGTGGCGAGCAGTACTTC. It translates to CASFGGQERGGEQYF.

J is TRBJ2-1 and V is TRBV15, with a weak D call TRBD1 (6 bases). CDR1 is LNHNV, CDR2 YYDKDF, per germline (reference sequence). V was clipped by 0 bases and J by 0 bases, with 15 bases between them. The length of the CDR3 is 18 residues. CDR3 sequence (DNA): TGTGCCACCAGCAGAGACCCAATGGGACAAACCTCCTACAATGAGCAGTTCTTC. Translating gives CATSRDPMGQTSYNEQFF.

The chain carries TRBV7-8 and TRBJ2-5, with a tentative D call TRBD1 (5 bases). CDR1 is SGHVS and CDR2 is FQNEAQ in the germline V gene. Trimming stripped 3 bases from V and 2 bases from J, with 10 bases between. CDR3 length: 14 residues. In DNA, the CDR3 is TGTGCCAGCAGCTTGGGAAGGGGACAAGAGACCCAGTACTTC. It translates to CASSLGRGQETQYF. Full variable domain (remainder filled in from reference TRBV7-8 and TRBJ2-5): GAGVSQSPRYKVAKRGQDVALRCDPISGHVSLFWYQQALGQGPEFLTYFQNEAQLDKSGLPSDRFFAERPEGSVSTLKIQRTQQEDSAVYLCASSLGRGQETQYFGPGTRLLVL.

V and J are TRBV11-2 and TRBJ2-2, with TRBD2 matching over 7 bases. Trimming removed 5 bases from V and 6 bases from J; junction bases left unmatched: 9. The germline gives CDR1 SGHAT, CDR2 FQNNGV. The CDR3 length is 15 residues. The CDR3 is CASSLSSGGAGELFF. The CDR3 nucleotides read TGTGCCAGCAGCCTAAGTTCTGGGGGGGCCGGGGAGCTGTTTTTT.

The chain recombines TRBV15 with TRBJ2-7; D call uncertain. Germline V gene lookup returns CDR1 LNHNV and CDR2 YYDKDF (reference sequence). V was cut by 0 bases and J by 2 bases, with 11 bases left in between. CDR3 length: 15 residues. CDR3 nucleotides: TGTGCCACCAGCAGAGAGGCAGGCCCGACCTACGAGCAGTACTTC. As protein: CATSREAGPTYEQYF. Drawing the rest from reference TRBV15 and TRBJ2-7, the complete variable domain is DAMVIQNPRYQVTQFGKPVTLSCSQTLNHNVMYWYQQKSSQAPKLLFHYYDKDFNNEADTPDNFQSRRPNTSFCFLDIRSPGLGDTAMYLCATSREAGPTYEQYFGPGTRLTVT.

The CDR3 nucleotides read TGTGCCAGCAGCCAGGATCTAGCGGTGCAGTTCTTC. Protein: CASSQDLAVQFF. V and J are TRBV3-1 (or the pseudogene TRBV3-2) and TRBJ2-1; 7 bases are shared with TRBD2. The V gene's germline CDR1 is LGHDT and CDR2 YNNKEL (reference sequence). This CDR3 region has 12 residues. Trimming cost V 3 bases and J 12 bases; bases outside gene matches: 5.

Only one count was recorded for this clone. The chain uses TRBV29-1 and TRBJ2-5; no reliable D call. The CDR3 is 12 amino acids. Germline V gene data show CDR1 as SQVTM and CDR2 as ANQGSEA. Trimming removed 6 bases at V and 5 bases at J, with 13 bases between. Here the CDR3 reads CSVKGASETQYF. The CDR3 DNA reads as TGCAGCGTCAAAGGAGCTTCCGAGACCCAGTACTTC.

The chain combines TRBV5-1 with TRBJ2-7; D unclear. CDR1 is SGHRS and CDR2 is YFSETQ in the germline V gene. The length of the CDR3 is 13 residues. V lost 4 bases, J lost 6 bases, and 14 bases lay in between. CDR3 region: CASSPAQFGEQYF. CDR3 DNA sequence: TGCGCCAGCAGCCCCGCCCAGTTTGGCGAGCAGTACTTC.

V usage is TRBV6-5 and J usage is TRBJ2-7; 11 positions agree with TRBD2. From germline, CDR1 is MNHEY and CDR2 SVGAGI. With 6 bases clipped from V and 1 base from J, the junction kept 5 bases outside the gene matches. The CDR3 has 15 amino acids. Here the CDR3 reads CASRLGTSGSYEQYF. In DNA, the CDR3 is TGTGCCAGCAGGCTCGGGACTAGCGGATCCTACGAGCAGTACTTC.

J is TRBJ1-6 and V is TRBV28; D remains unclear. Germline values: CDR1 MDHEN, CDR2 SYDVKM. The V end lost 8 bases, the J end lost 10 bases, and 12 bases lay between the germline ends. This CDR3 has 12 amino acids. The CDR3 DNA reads TGTGCCAGCGAGGAGGGTAACTCACCCCTCCACTTT. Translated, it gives CASEEGNSPLHF. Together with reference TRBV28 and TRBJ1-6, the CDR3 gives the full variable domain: DVKVTQSSRYLVKRTGEKVFLECVQDMDHENMFWYRQDPGLGLRLIYFSYDVKMKEKGDIPEGYSVSREKKERFSLILESASTNQTSMYLCASEEGNSPLHFGNGTRLTVT.